The present T cell receptor (beta chain) was sequenced within a study of shared clonotypes between healthy human individuals. Overall study results and limits: Blood was the sole source, and tissue repertoires probably differ. Sequencing depth was predicted to influence how clonotypes are shared among donors.

Generated by immunoSEQ multiplex PCR, the TCRdb table keeps only in-frame clones and is missing some. Of approximately 400,000 clones in the sample, about 96% were seen once. Of note for this clone: Its antigen is unknown. At one of its ends the junction is not consistent with the germline gene, which may arise from a read error.

CD8 memory pooled CD45RO+ cells and CCR7-negative CD45RA+ TemRA cells. This CDR3 has 15 amino acids. CDR1 is SSHAT, CDR2 FNYEAQ, per germline (reference sequence). V usage is TRBV7-7 and J usage is TRBJ2-2, with a possible D match to TRBD1 (6 bases). Sequencing was performed on memory CD8+ T cells sorted from blood. Specified subset: CD45RO+ cells pooled with CCR7-negative TemRA cells. The receptor comes from a man younger than 45 in good health. CDR3 amino acids: CASSHGTQNTGELFF. In DNA form, the CDR3 reads TGTGCTAGCAGCCACGGGACACAGAACACCGGGGAGCTGTTTTTT.